This is a list of T cell receptor beta chains from one sample in a study of blood T cell repertoires in COVID-19. Here immunoSEQ multiplex PCR was the method, and the copy in TCRdb shows in-frame clones only, minus some. The repertoire consists of 180,000 or so clones, with approximately 88% occurring once and the leading ten covering approximately 13%. The sequencing sample was made of PBMCs or T cells enriched from blood (not recorded which). These receptors came from an older woman who had recovered from COVID-19. Each CDR3 is given with its conserved first and last residue. D genes are given only for firm matches. The listing skips clone size in some rows; elsewhere it reads once, few, many or a size class.

CDR3aa: CAGLHKIGNTIYF
CDR3nt: TGTGCCGGACTCCATAAAATTGGAAACACCATATATTTT
abundance: few
d_gene: -
v_gene: TRBV30
j_gene: TRBJ1-3

CDR3aa: CASSILALNQPQHF
CDR3nt: TGTGCCAGTAGTATATTAGCCCTCAATCAGCCCCAGCATTTT
abundance: -
d_gene: -
v_gene: TRBV19
j_gene: TRBJ1-5

CDR3aa: CASSYPRTGANVLTF
CDR3nt: TGTGCCAGCAGCTATCCGAGGACTGGGGCCAACGTCCTGACTTTC
abundance: -
d_gene: -
v_gene: TRBV5-5
j_gene: TRBJ2-6

CDR3aa: CASSVGGRSGNTIYF
CDR3nt: TGTGCCAGCAGCGTAGGGGGCCGCTCTGGAAACACCATATATTTT
abundance: -
d_gene: -
v_gene: TRBV9
j_gene: TRBJ1-3

CDR3aa: CASSQRSNSPLHF
CDR3nt: TGTGCCAGCAGCCAGAGGTCTAATTCACCCCTCCACTTT
abundance: -
d_gene: -
v_gene: TRBV6-5
j_gene: TRBJ1-6

CDR3aa: CASSLGAASINEKLFF
CDR3nt: TGCGCCAGCAGCTTGGGGGCTGCCTCGATTAATGAAAAACTGTTTTTT
abundance: -
d_gene: -
v_gene: TRBV5-1
j_gene: TRBJ1-4

CDR3aa: CAIRPRDRGYTF
CDR3nt: TGTGCCATCAGGCCCAGGGATCGGGGCTACACCTTC
abundance: once
d_gene: -
v_gene: TRBV10-3
j_gene: TRBJ1-2

CDR3aa: CASSPAIITAYGYTF
CDR3nt: TGTGCCAGCAGCCCCGCGATCATCACAGCCTATGGCTACACCTTC
abundance: -
d_gene: -
v_gene: TRBV6-5
j_gene: TRBJ1-2

CDR3aa: CASSEASVSYGYTF
CDR3nt: TGTGCCAGCAGTGAAGCTTCAGTATCCTATGGCTACACCTTC
abundance: few
d_gene: -
v_gene: TRBV6-1
j_gene: TRBJ1-2

CDR3aa: CASSPLSENTGELFF
CDR3nt: TGTGCCAGCTCACCATTGTCAGAGAACACCGGGGAGCTGTTTTTT
abundance: -
d_gene: -
v_gene: TRBV18
j_gene: TRBJ2-2

CDR3aa: CASSQNPGGPYGYTF
CDR3nt: TGTGCCAGCAGCCAAAATCCAGGGGGCCCCTATGGCTACACCTTC
abundance: once
d_gene: TRBD1
v_gene: TRBV3-1/TRBV3-2
j_gene: TRBJ1-2

CDR3aa: CASSLLGTNTGELFF
CDR3nt: TGTGCCAGCAGTTTACTGGGGACAAACACCGGGGAGCTGTTTTTT
abundance: -
d_gene: -
v_gene: TRBV28
j_gene: TRBJ2-2

CDR3aa: CASSVGQGSYYGYTF
CDR3nt: TGTGCCAGCAGCGTAGGGCAGGGATCATACTATGGCTACACCTTC
abundance: few
d_gene: -
v_gene: TRBV9
j_gene: TRBJ1-2

CDR3aa: CASSRRQGCTGELFF
CDR3nt: TGTGCCAGCAGCAGAAGGCAGGGGTGCACCGGGGAGCTGTTTTTT
abundance: -
d_gene: -
v_gene: TRBV21-1
j_gene: TRBJ2-2

CDR3aa: CASSQGGLATDTQYF
CDR3nt: TGTGCCAGCAGCCAAGGGGGGCTAGCTACAGATACGCAGTATTTT
abundance: -
d_gene: -
v_gene: TRBV4-2
j_gene: TRBJ2-3

CDR3aa: CASSLAGNTEAFF
CDR3nt: TGTGCCAGCAGCTTAGCGGGGAACACTGAAGCTTTCTTT
abundance: once
d_gene: -
v_gene: TRBV5-4
j_gene: TRBJ1-1

CDR3aa: CASALTGGYSPLHF
CDR3nt: TGTGCCAGCGCCCTCACAGGCGGCTATTCACCCCTCCACTTT
abundance: -
d_gene: -
v_gene: TRBV28
j_gene: TRBJ1-6

CDR3aa: CASSYNPGGPWTGELFF
CDR3nt: TGTGCCAGCAGCTATAACCCAGGGGGCCCGTGGACCGGGGAGCTGTTTTTT
abundance: -
d_gene: TRBD1
v_gene: TRBV13
j_gene: TRBJ2-2

CDR3aa: CASSPSANRVGQPQHF
CDR3nt: TGTGCCAGCTCACCAAGTGCTAACCGGGTTGGTCAGCCCCAGCATTTT
abundance: -
d_gene: -
v_gene: TRBV18
j_gene: TRBJ1-5

CDR3aa: CASSFRQGGNTEAFF
CDR3nt: TGCGCCAGCAGCTTCCGACAGGGGGGAAACACTGAAGCTTTCTTT
abundance: -
d_gene: TRBD1
v_gene: TRBV5-1
j_gene: TRBJ1-1

CDR3aa: CATGQSYEQYF
CDR3nt: TGTGCCACAGGACAGTCCTACGAGCAGTACTTC
abundance: -
d_gene: -
v_gene: TRBV30
j_gene: TRBJ2-7

CDR3aa: CASSLLHGGQGKDTQYF
CDR3nt: TGTGCCAGCAGCCTTCTTCACGGGGGACAGGGGAAAGATACGCAGTATTTT
abundance: -
d_gene: TRBD1
v_gene: TRBV3-1/TRBV3-2
j_gene: TRBJ2-3

CDR3aa: CASSFTGEYGYTF
CDR3nt: TGTGCCAGCAGTTTTACAGGGGAATATGGCTACACCTTC
abundance: -
d_gene: TRBD1
v_gene: TRBV28
j_gene: TRBJ1-2

CDR3aa: CASSSSAGFFGYGYTF
CDR3nt: TGTGCCAGTAGTTCCAGCGCGGGGTTTTTTGGGTATGGCTACACCTTC
abundance: once
d_gene: -
v_gene: TRBV19
j_gene: TRBJ1-2

CDR3aa: CASSLLSGQSQQYF
CDR3nt: TGTGCCAGCAGTTTATTGAGTGGACAGTCTCAGCAGTACTTC
abundance: -
d_gene: -
v_gene: TRBV27
j_gene: TRBJ2-5

CDR3aa: CASSPRTGLRVGGYTF
CDR3nt: TGTGCCAGCAGTCCCCGGACAGGGTTAAGGGTAGGCGGCTACACCTTC
abundance: -
d_gene: TRBD1
v_gene: TRBV27
j_gene: TRBJ1-2

CDR3aa: CASSNGQGALDTIYF
CDR3nt: TGCGCCAGCAGCAATGGACAGGGGGCTCTGGACACCATATATTTT
abundance: once
d_gene: TRBD1
v_gene: TRBV5-1
j_gene: TRBJ1-3

CDR3aa: CASTSRGSGANVLTF
CDR3nt: TGTGCCAGCACCAGCAGGGGGTCTGGGGCCAACGTCCTGACTTTC
abundance: -
d_gene: TRBD1
v_gene: TRBV3-1/TRBV3-2
j_gene: TRBJ2-6

CDR3aa: CASSFRGEQFF
CDR3nt: TGTGCCAGCAGTTTTAGGGGGGAGCAGTTCTTC
abundance: -
d_gene: -
v_gene: TRBV28
j_gene: TRBJ2-1

CDR3aa: CASSLELNRGNLNTEAFF
CDR3nt: TGCGCCAGCAGCTTGGAACTGAACAGGGGGAATTTGAACACTGAAGCTTTCTTT
abundance: -
d_gene: TRBD1
v_gene: TRBV5-1
j_gene: TRBJ1-1

CDR3aa: CASSHRQGAFEQYF
CDR3nt: TGTGCCAGCAGCCATAGACAGGGGGCCTTCGAGCAGTACTTC
abundance: -
d_gene: TRBD1
v_gene: TRBV3-1/TRBV3-2
j_gene: TRBJ2-7

CDR3aa: CSATENREETQYF
CDR3nt: TGCAGTGCTACTGAAAACAGGGAAGAGACCCAGTACTTC
abundance: -
d_gene: -
v_gene: TRBV20-1
j_gene: TRBJ2-5

CDR3aa: CASSPGTSGRAVDTQYF
CDR3nt: TGCGCCAGCAGCCCCGGGACTAGCGGGAGGGCCGTAGATACGCAGTATTTT
abundance: -
d_gene: TRBD2
v_gene: TRBV5-1
j_gene: TRBJ2-3

CDR3aa: CACSRGGGGANVLTF
CDR3nt: TGTGCCTGCAGCCGCGGCGGAGGTGGGGCCAACGTCCTGACTTTC
abundance: -
d_gene: -
v_gene: TRBV30
j_gene: TRBJ2-6

CDR3aa: CASSPSSAYEQYF
CDR3nt: TGTGCCAGCTCTCCTAGTAGCGCCTACGAGCAGTACTTC
abundance: few
d_gene: -
v_gene: TRBV18
j_gene: TRBJ2-7

CDR3aa: CASSPPSGRSTDTQYF
CDR3nt: TGTGCCAGCAGCCCACCTAGCGGGAGGAGCACAGATACGCAGTATTTT
abundance: -
d_gene: TRBD2
v_gene: TRBV5-4
j_gene: TRBJ2-3

CDR3aa: CASSIGGTGPSYEQYF
CDR3nt: TGTGCCAGTAGTATAGGGGGGACAGGACCGTCCTACGAGCAGTACTTC
abundance: -
d_gene: TRBD1
v_gene: TRBV19
j_gene: TRBJ2-7

CDR3aa: CASGPGSTDTQYF
CDR3nt: TGCGCCAGCGGACCGGGAAGCACAGATACGCAGTATTTT
abundance: -
d_gene: -
v_gene: TRBV5-1
j_gene: TRBJ2-3

CDR3aa: CASSQDRAGGQYF
CDR3nt: TGTGCCAGCAGCCAAGATCGGGCAGGGGGACAGTACTTC
abundance: once
d_gene: TRBD1
v_gene: TRBV3-1/TRBV3-2
j_gene: TRBJ2-7

CDR3aa: CASSLDSWGGNTGELFF
CDR3nt: TGTGCCAGCAGCTTAGATTCGTGGGGCGGGAACACCGGGGAGCTGTTTTTT
abundance: -
d_gene: -
v_gene: TRBV7-9
j_gene: TRBJ2-2

CDR3aa: CASSQDLGQRGTSYEQYF
CDR3nt: TGTGCCAGCAGCCAAGATCTTGGACAGCGGGGAACCTCCTACGAGCAGTACTTC
abundance: -
d_gene: -
v_gene: TRBV3-1/TRBV3-2
j_gene: TRBJ2-7

CDR3aa: CASSPIQAAETQYF
CDR3nt: TGTGCCAGCTCACCAATTCAAGCGGCGGAGACCCAGTACTTC
abundance: -
d_gene: -
v_gene: TRBV18
j_gene: TRBJ2-5

CDR3aa: CASSRKAAYNEQFF
CDR3nt: TGTGCCAGCAGTCGGAAAGCGGCATACAATGAGCAGTTCTTC
abundance: -
d_gene: -
v_gene: TRBV11-2
j_gene: TRBJ2-1

CDR3aa: CASRPIQGNAEAFF
CDR3nt: TGTGCCAGCAGACCCATACAGGGAAACGCTGAAGCTTTCTTT
abundance: -
d_gene: -
v_gene: TRBV27
j_gene: TRBJ1-1

CDR3aa: CASSRTEGYGYTF
CDR3nt: TGTGCCAGCAGTCGGACGGAGGGGTATGGCTACACCTTC
abundance: -
d_gene: -
v_gene: TRBV7-9
j_gene: TRBJ1-2

CDR3aa: CSTGYNEQFF
CDR3nt: TGCAGTACGGGATACAATGAGCAGTTCTTC
abundance: once
d_gene: -
v_gene: TRBV20-1
j_gene: TRBJ2-1

CDR3aa: CASSIGQDYEQYF
CDR3nt: TGTGCCAGTAGTATCGGTCAGGACTACGAGCAGTACTTC
abundance: -
d_gene: -
v_gene: TRBV19
j_gene: TRBJ2-7

CDR3aa: CASSQDRTGGLVNQPQHF
CDR3nt: TGCGCCAGCAGCCAAGACCGGACAGGGGGCCTAGTCAATCAGCCCCAGCATTTT
abundance: -
d_gene: TRBD1
v_gene: TRBV4-1
j_gene: TRBJ1-5

CDR3aa: CASSLGSGTGELFF
CDR3nt: TGTGCCAGCAGCTTAGGGTCCGGTACCGGGGAGCTGTTTTTT
abundance: -
d_gene: -
v_gene: TRBV11-3
j_gene: TRBJ2-2

CDR3aa: CASSFIGTKDYEQYF
CDR3nt: TGTGCCAGCAGCTTTATAGGGACAAAAGACTACGAGCAGTACTTC
abundance: few
d_gene: -
v_gene: TRBV11-2
j_gene: TRBJ2-7

CDR3aa: CASSQDEAEQFF
CDR3nt: TGTGCCAGCAGCCAAGATGAGGCAGAGCAGTTCTTC
abundance: few
d_gene: -
v_gene: TRBV14
j_gene: TRBJ2-1

CDR3aa: CASTTGGGYYGYTF
CDR3nt: TGTGCCAGCACTACAGGGGGCGGATACTATGGCTACACCTTC
abundance: -
d_gene: TRBD1
v_gene: TRBV2
j_gene: TRBJ1-2

CDR3aa: CASYLSPQHEQFF
CDR3nt: TGTGCCAGCTACTTATCGCCACAGCATGAGCAGTTCTTC
abundance: -
d_gene: -
v_gene: TRBV6-5
j_gene: TRBJ2-1

CDR3aa: CASSSRTSASYNEQFF
CDR3nt: TGTGCCAGCAGTTCCCGGACTAGCGCCTCCTACAATGAGCAGTTCTTC
abundance: -
d_gene: TRBD2
v_gene: TRBV28
j_gene: TRBJ2-1

CDR3aa: CASSRGTSGILNEQFF
CDR3nt: TGCGCCAGCAGCCGGGGGACTAGCGGGATTCTCAATGAGCAGTTCTTC
abundance: -
d_gene: TRBD2
v_gene: TRBV10-1
j_gene: TRBJ2-1

CDR3aa: CASRGQGTSVAPLHF
CDR3nt: TGCGCCAGCCGAGGACAGGGGACTTCTGTGGCACCCCTCCACTTT
abundance: -
d_gene: TRBD1
v_gene: TRBV10-1
j_gene: TRBJ1-6

CDR3aa: CASSLDRDPTYEQYF
CDR3nt: TGTGCCAGCAGCCTGGACAGGGATCCAACCTACGAGCAGTACTTC
abundance: -
d_gene: TRBD1
v_gene: TRBV5-5
j_gene: TRBJ2-7

CDR3aa: CASRQGFNEKLFF
CDR3nt: TGTGCCAGCCGACAGGGGTTTAATGAAAAACTGTTTTTT
abundance: -
d_gene: TRBD1
v_gene: TRBV28
j_gene: TRBJ1-4

CDR3aa: CATRRGTGGSYEQYF
CDR3nt: TGTGCCACCAGGAGGGGAACAGGGGGCTCCTACGAGCAGTACTTC
abundance: -
d_gene: TRBD1
v_gene: TRBV24-1
j_gene: TRBJ2-7

CDR3aa: CASSLARGAGNEQFF
CDR3nt: TGTGCCAGCAGCTTAGCTCGGGGGGCTGGAAATGAGCAGTTCTTC
abundance: -
d_gene: -
v_gene: TRBV11-2
j_gene: TRBJ2-1